This T cell receptor beta chain was identified during a study of PD-1 blockade in classical Hodgkin lymphoma (dated by TCRdb to between 2020 and 2021). At the level of the whole study: Nivolumab dosing was 3 mg/kg intravenously every 2 weeks, continuing until either disease progression or unacceptable toxicity. To define a peripheral blood immune signature of response to PD-1 blockade in classical Hodgkin lymphoma, the study combined TCR beta sequencing with CyTOF. Study-wide findings and limitations: Baseline TCR diversity was reported to be lower in newly diagnosed patients than in healthy donors, and even lower in relapsed/refractory patients. The study was restricted to a single clinical trial cohort, and the causes of repertoire differences, possibly disease activity or prior therapy, were left undefined. A significant rise by C4D1 was seen in CD4+ but not CD8+ TCR diversity (p=0.0027 vs p=0.16), with the rise being most apparent in complete responders (p=0.02). Baseline diversity similar to that of newly diagnosed patients was observed in trial patients achieving complete response, whereas significantly lower diversity was observed in partial responders and progressors. Lower diversity was observed in patients in whom nivolumab was started less than 1 year after ASCT, and these patients were excluded from later analyses so that confounding by immune reconstitution would be avoided.

As concerns this clone: The antigen it recognizes is unknown. No much larger clone is present one base from it, and per-base qualities are unavailable.

Genomic DNA was extracted with the Qiagen DNeasy kit from unsorted PBMCs and from negatively selected CD4+ and CD8+ fractions. TCR beta CDR3 regions were subjected to amplification by immunoSEQ multiplex PCR with primers that anneal to V and J segments. A synthetic immune receptor repertoire was used to minimize amplification bias, and any residual bias was removed computationally once sequencing was done. Per the authors' processing: Custom Python scripts were used to quantify repertoire diversity as the Shannon entropy index. Unsorted, CD4+ and CD8+ repertoires were analyzed separately, except in combined analyses where CD4+ and CD8+ sequences were merged in silico. A clone was considered expanded if an increase in frequency of at least 2-fold after treatment relative to C1D1 was found, and a pseudocount of 0.5 was applied to clones undetected at baseline. Clones with 0 or 1 copy at C1D1 were classified as singleton clones, and clones with 2 or more copies were classified as non-singleton clones. Clones expanded in unsorted samples were labelled as CD4+, CD8+ or unknown by matching protein sequences in sorted samples from the same patient. Wilcoxon tests were applied to paired samples to test diversity changes from C1D1 to C4D1. Here the immuneACCESS table is served through TCRdb, limited to in-frame sequences with V and J called. Missing clones are a known gap in these copies; in checked studies unresolved V genes cover under half, and the rest lacks a known reason. From that table come the V and J calls and clone size; the DNA was used to work out D and trimming. Here the sample has tens of thousands of clones; 80% to 90% occur a single time. The top ten clones comprise roughly 15% of the sample.

Per the germline V gene, ENHRY is the CDR1 and SYGVKD is the CDR2. Including cysteine and phenylalanine, the CDR3 has 14 amino acids. Only CDR3 DNA is held: 42 bases, read in frame from base 1. At the junction V is shortened by 9 bases and J by 2 bases, with 15 bases in between. This specimen's time point label, per the study, means: cycle 1 day 1 (C1D1), immediately before nivolumab initiation. Relapse after autologous stem cell transplantation had occurred in all trial patients, and cohorts A, B and C were distinguished by prior brentuximab vedotin exposure. The trial cohort comprised 60 or so patients with relapsed/refractory classical Hodgkin lymphoma whose best overall responses were complete response, partial response or progressive disease. Trial patients were treated with single-agent nivolumab in the multi-cohort phase II CheckMate 205 trial. An independent review committee assessed best overall response using the 2007 International Working Group response criteria. Trial PBMCs were collected just before the start of nivolumab (C1D1) and during therapy at cycle 2 day 1 and cycle 4 day 1. Peripheral blood was collected in 8 mL Vacutainer Cell Preparation Tubes, from which PBMCs were isolated by centrifugation and then cryopreserved.

The material was peripheral blood mononuclear cells (PBMCs), obtained at baseline. The TCR originated in a human donor with classical Hodgkin lymphoma. The rearrangement joined TRBV10-3 to TRBJ2-3; too little of a D gene remains to name it. The encoded CDR3 is CAMRTQTPTDTQYF. The nucleotides are TGTGCCATGCGGACCCAAACTCCCACAGATACGCAGTATTTT.